This TCR beta chain came from a study of identical twins. Each CDR3 protein gets one entry after TCRdb re-called the 5' RACE reads with MiXCR. The sample lists about 260,000 distinct CDR3 sequences, roughly 7% occurring once. Germline V gene sequence: CDR1 SGHRS, CDR2 YFSETQ. The CDR3 totals 19 residues. The junction had 10 bases not matched to a gene; V was cut back by 0 bases and J by 0 bases. This sample also appeared in a second study, on yellow fever vaccine responses in identical twins.

This TCR came from a woman aged 18-29 years in good health. The sample was memory (CD45RO+) T cells sorted from blood. This chain uses TRBV5-1 with TRBJ2-4; 9 bases map to TRBD2. The CDR3 here is CASSLAGRATSGAKNIQYF. Here the CDR3 DNA reads TGCGCCAGCAGCTTGGCCGGCAGGGCGACTAGCGGAGCCAAAAACATTCAGTACTTC.